These 29 T cell receptor beta chains share one sample of origin, sequenced in a study of cytomegalovirus exposure and HLA in healthy donors (dated by TCRdb to between 2016 and 2019). Library preparation was by the immunoSEQ multiplex PCR assay. For the multiplex PCR, a mixture combining 60 forward primers for TCR Vbeta segments and 13 reverse primers for TCR Jbeta segments was used. Not all clones reach the TCRdb copy of this immuneACCESS table, which keeps in-frame sequences only. Checked studies attribute under half of the gap to unresolved V genes and leave the rest unexplained. The sample table records approximately 180,000 clones; around 80% of these occur just once. In total, the top ten clones hold about 1.5% of the sample. The source material was PBMCs. Receptors were obtained from a woman in her late teens or twenties in good health and CMV-seronegative.

The chain has TRBV6-5 and TRBJ2-5; a possible D gene is TRBD2 (5 bases). This CDR3 comprises 15 residues. From germline, CDR1 is MNHEY and CDR2 SVGAGI. The V and J ends lost 5 bases and 3 bases respectively, with 16 bases between them. DNA for the CDR3: TGTGCCAGCAGTCCGATTCCGGGAAACGAAGAGACCCAGTACTTC. Amino acids: CASSPIPGNEETQYF.

The rearrangement joins TRBV27 to TRBJ1-5; D possibly corresponds to TRBD1 (6 bases). The CDR3 sequence is 13 residues long. Germline lookup yields CDR1 MNHEY and CDR2 SMNVEV (reference sequence). V shed 6 bases and J shed 6 bases, with 12 bases lying between them. The CDR3 DNA sequence: TGTGCCAGCAGGGCCTCAGGGGCTCAGCCCCAGCATTTT. Translating it yields CASRASGAQPQHF.

The chain joins TRBV28 to TRBJ2-3; 8 bases are a match to TRBD2. Germline CDR1 MDHEN, CDR2 SYDVKM. The CDR3 loop spans 17 amino acids. V trimming: 5 bases; J trimming: 3 bases; junction bases outside the gene matches: 13. This CDR3 is CASSPWGERETTDTQYF. The CDR3 DNA reads TGTGCCAGCAGTCCCTGGGGAGAGCGGGAGACGACAGATACGCAGTATTTT. The whole variable domain, filled in from reference TRBV28 and TRBJ2-3, reads DVKVTQSSRYLVKRTGEKVFLECVQDMDHENMFWYRQDPGLGLRLIYFSYDVKMKEKGDIPEGYSVSREKKERFSLILESASTNQTSMYLCASSPWGERETTDTQYFGPGTRLTVL.

The gene calls are TRBV27 and TRBJ2-2; 12 nucleotides agree with TRBD2. Looked up from germline, CDR1 is MNHEY and CDR2 is SMNVEV (reference sequence). Germline trimming cut 2 bases from V and 1 base from J; bases unmatched to any gene: 5. The CDR3 has 18 amino acids. This CDR3 reads CASSLTLTSGRNTGELFF. The CDR3 coding sequence is TGTGCCAGCAGTTTAACTTTGACTAGCGGGAGGAACACCGGGGAGCTGTTTTTT.

This sequence joins TRBV7-2 and TRBJ2-5, with no clear D. The J call may be faulty, since TRBJ2-7 better matches the DNA end. There are 12 residues in the CDR3. Germline V gene lookup returns CDR1 SGHTA and CDR2 FQGNSA. DNA for the CDR3: TGTGCCAGCAGCTCCAACTCCTACGAGCAGTACTTC. This sequence encodes CASSSNSYEQYF.

This chain joins TRBV5-4 and TRBJ2-4; 14 nucleotides agree with TRBD2. V lost 2 bases to trimming and J lost 2 bases; unmatched junction nucleotides: 6. The CDR3 sequence is 18 residues long. Germline V gives CDR1 SGHNT, CDR2 YYREEE (reference sequence). The DNA for the CDR3 is TGTGCCAGCAGCTTAACGACTAGCGGGAGGGCCTCCAAAAACATTCAGTACTTC. Amino acid sequence: CASSLTTSGRASKNIQYF.

This chain uses TRBV5-6 with TRBJ2-4, with D possibly TRBD2 on 6 matching bases. Germline CDR1 SGHDT, CDR2 YYEEEE. This CDR3 spans 15 amino acids. The V end was cut by 4 bases, the J end by 0 bases, with 11 bases between. The chain's CDR3 is CASSPQGLAKNIQYF. The CDR3 DNA reads TGTGCCAGCAGCCCGCAGGGACTAGCCAAAAACATTCAGTACTTC.

J is TRBJ2-7 and V is TRBV7-9; TRBD1 might be the D (6 bases). CDR1 and CDR2 (germline): SEHNR, FQNEAQ (reference sequence). This CDR3 comprises 14 residues. The germline V and J ends were trimmed by 2 bases and 3 bases, with 11 bases remaining between them. In DNA form, the CDR3 reads TGTGCCAGCAGCTTAATGGCAGGGGACTACGAGCAGTACTTC. Amino acid sequence: CASSLMAGDYEQYF.

The rearrangement uses TRBV11-3 and TRBJ2-3; D perhaps matches TRBD1 (6 bases). CDR1 SGHNT and CDR2 YENEEA come from the germline V gene. The CDR3 length is 15 residues. V lost 4 bases, J lost 4 bases, and 15 bases lay in between. The CDR3 region is CASSSPAQGSDTQYF. The CDR3 DNA reads TGTGCCAGCAGCTCACCTGCACAGGGTTCAGATACGCAGTATTTT. Full variable domain (outside the CDR3, taken from reference TRBV11-3 and TRBJ2-3): EAGVVQSPRYKIIEKKQPVAFWCNPISGHNTLYWYLQNLGQGPELLIRYENEEAVDDSQLPKDRFSAERLKGVDSTLKIQPAELGDSAVYLCASSSPAQGSDTQYFGPGTRLTVL.

CDR3 residues: CASSEFHGLSYNEQFF. DNA of the CDR3: TGTGCCAGCAGTGAATTCCACGGACTGAGTTACAATGAGCAGTTCTTC. The genes are TRBV25-1 and TRBJ2-1; D is perhaps TRBD2 (5 bases). The germline gives CDR1 MGHDK, CDR2 SYGVNS. The CDR3 totals 16 residues. The V gene lost 1 base and the J gene lost 4 bases, with 14 bases spanning the gap.

The chain carries TRBV9 and TRBJ2-5, with D possibly TRBD2 on 6 matching bases. Trimming took off 3 bases at V and 1 base at J, with 10 bases between the two ends. The CDR3 has 14 amino acids. The germline gives CDR1 SGDLS, CDR2 YYNGEE. CDR3 protein: CASSGGGVQETQYF. In DNA, the CDR3 is TGTGCCAGCAGCGGGGGCGGGGTCCAAGAGACCCAGTACTTC.

J is TRBJ2-2 and V is TRBV5-4, with 9 nucleotides matching TRBD2. Germline CDR1 is SGHNT and CDR2 is YYREEE (reference sequence). Trimming removed 0 bases from V and 8 bases from J; junction bases left unmatched: 17. The CDR3 length is 19 residues. CDR3 DNA: TGTGCCAGCAGCTTGGGGGGGCCCCCTAGCGGGACTCGTCGTGGGGAGCTGTTTTTT. It is translated as CASSLGGPPSGTRRGELFF.

The genes are TRBV7-8 and TRBJ2-7; D may be TRBD2 (6 bases). The CDR3 has 15 amino acids. Trimming removed 0 bases from V and 3 bases from J, with 12 bases in between. Germline CDR1 reads SGHVS; CDR2 reads FQNEAQ. The CDR3 bases are TGTGCCAGCAGCTTAGCGGATGGCGGGGTCTACGAGCAGTACGTC. This sequence encodes CASSLADGGVYEQYV.

This chain joins TRBV5-1 and TRBJ1-1; 11 positions agree with TRBD1. CDR1 is SGHRS, CDR2 YFSETQ, per germline. With V trimmed by 0 bases and J by 0 bases, 7 bases remained unmatched. This CDR3 spans 18 amino acids. CDR3 residues: CASSLGPGQGDLNTEAFF. CDR3 in DNA: TGCGCCAGCAGCTTGGGACCGGGACAGGGGGATTTGAACACTGAAGCTTTCTTT.

The J gene is TRBJ1-1, the V gene TRBV6-1, with a tentative D call TRBD1 (5 bases). Per the germline V gene, CDR1 is MNHNS and CDR2 is SASEGT. V shed 0 bases and J shed 1 base, with 15 bases lying between them. The CDR3 extends over 17 amino acids. The CDR3 here is CASSEAPLGPRNTEAFF. In DNA, the CDR3 is TGTGCCAGCAGTGAAGCGCCGTTGGGGCCGAGGAACACTGAAGCTTTCTTT.

J is TRBJ2-2 and V is TRBV19; D is unresolved. Germline assignment: CDR1 LNHDA and CDR2 SQIVND (reference sequence). V lost 6 bases to trimming and J lost 6 bases, with 14 bases between them. The CDR3 consists of 14 residues. CDR3 sequence: CASSTGSMAGELFF. As DNA, the CDR3 is TGTGCCAGTAGCACCGGGTCTATGGCCGGGGAGCTGTTTTTT. Based on the CDR3 plus reference TRBV19 and TRBJ2-2, the full variable domain is DGGITQSPKYLFRKEGQNVTLSCEQNLNHDAMYWYRQDPGQGLRLIYYSQIVNDFQKGDIAEGYSVSREKKESFPLTVTSAQKNPTAFYLCASSTGSMAGELFFGEGSRLTVL.

The chain carries TRBV10-1 and TRBJ2-4, with a weak D call TRBD2 (5 bases). The V gene's germline CDR1 is WNHNN and CDR2 SYGVQD (reference sequence). Trimming took off 0 bases at V and 3 bases at J, with 12 bases between the two ends. The CDR3 spans 16 residues. CDR3 nucleotide sequence: TGCGCCAGCAGTGAGTCTGGTGAGGGAAGCAAAAACATTCAGTACTTC. Amino acid sequence: CASSESGEGSKNIQYF.

This clone was counted a few times. DNA for the CDR3: TGTGCCAGCAGCTATCAAACAGGCAGTAACTATGGCTACACCTTC. This codes for CASSYQTGSNYGYTF. This rearrangement joins TRBV11-2 to TRBJ1-2; possible D gene TRBD1, 5 bases. V gave up 4 bases and J gave up 1 base, with 13 bases separating them. CDR3 size: 15 residues. The germline V gene has CDR1 SGHAT and CDR2 FQNNGV.

This chain connects TRBV18 to TRBJ1-1; 7 bases align to TRBD1. CDR3 length: 12 amino acids. Per the germline V gene, CDR1 is KGHSH and CDR2 is LQKENI. V was clipped by 7 bases and J by 7 bases; unmatched bases: 6. CDR3 region: CASCNQGVEAFF. CDR3 bases: TGTGCCAGCTGCAACCAGGGGGTTGAAGCTTTCTTT.

This clone has only one observation. The chain recombines TRBV9 with TRBJ2-1, with 12 nucleotides matching TRBD1. The germline V gene has CDR1 SGDLS and CDR2 YYNGEE. The trim removed 3 bases at V and 6 bases at J, leaving 1 base unmatched. The CDR3 consists of 14 residues. CDR3 residues: CASSGDRGLNEQFF. Here the CDR3 DNA reads TGTGCCAGCAGCGGGGACAGGGGGCTCAATGAGCAGTTCTTC.

This chain's CDR3 is CASSPRRTGEMEQYV. DNA for the CDR3: TGTGCCAGCAGCCCACGTAGGACAGGGGAGATGGAGCAGTACGTC. The chain links TRBV21-1 to TRBJ2-7; whether TRBD1, the table's D call, matches the DNA was not checked. TRBV21-1 is noted as a pseudogene. This CDR3 is built from 15 residues.

The chain joins TRBV12-5 to TRBJ2-5, with a weak D call TRBD1 (6 bases). There are 16 residues in the CDR3. CDR1 LGHNT and CDR2 FRNRAP come from the germline V gene. Trimming removed 0 bases from V and 4 bases from J, with 15 bases in between. The CDR3 region is CASGLVRQQGRETQYF. CDR3 DNA: TGTGCTAGTGGTTTGGTTCGGCAACAGGGACGAGAGACCCAGTACTTC.

The chain links TRBV7-9 to TRBJ2-1; TRBD2 matches 15 bases. The CDR3 runs 17 residues. Germline CDR1 SEHNR, CDR2 FQNEAQ (reference sequence). V was clipped by 3 bases and J by 8 bases; unmatched bases: 8. In nucleotides, the CDR3 is TGTGCCAGCAGCTTCTCGACCGGGACTAGCGGGAGGCATGAGCAGTTCTTC. This encodes CASSFSTGTSGRHEQFF.

J is TRBJ2-7 and V is TRBV9; D is unresolved. Deletions cut 0 bases from V and 3 bases from J, with 7 bases between. This CDR3 is built from 13 residues. Germline V CDR1 and CDR2: SGDLS, YYNGEE. CDR3 amino acids: CASSVGSNYEQYF. The CDR3, as DNA: TGTGCCAGCAGCGTAGGTTCCAACTACGAGCAGTACTTC.

The V call is TRBV4-1, the J call TRBJ1-3, with TRBD1 as a possible D gene (5 bases). Germline CDR1 MGHRA, CDR2 YSYEKL. This CDR3 has 15 amino acids. The V end was cut by 1 base, the J end by 0 bases, with 7 bases between. CDR3 amino acids: CASSQAGGSGNTIYF. CDR3 nucleotides: TGCGCCAGCAGCCAAGCGGGGGGCTCTGGAAACACCATATATTTT.

The chain employs TRBV4-3 and TRBJ2-1; the match to TRBD2 covers 10 bases. CDR1 is LGHNA, CDR2 YSLEER, per germline. Losses at the gene ends were 2 bases for V and 8 bases for J; bases not matched to a gene: 6. This CDR3 has 15 amino acids. The CDR3 loop reads CASSQNLAGADEQFF. As DNA, the CDR3 is TGCGCCAGCAGCCAAAACCTAGCGGGAGCGGATGAGCAGTTCTTC.

This chain links TRBV6-5 with TRBJ1-2; 8 bases match TRBD1. Unmatched junction bases numbered 9, after V lost 5 bases and J lost 4 bases. CDR1 and CDR2 from the germline V gene are MNHEY and SVGAGI. The CDR3 covers 15 residues. The CDR3 here is CASSPKTGAIYGYTF. The CDR3 DNA is TGTGCCAGCAGTCCTAAGACAGGGGCCATCTATGGCTACACCTTC.

This chain joins TRBV18 and TRBJ2-1, with 14 bases identical to TRBD2. Germline V gene sequence: CDR1 KGHSH, CDR2 LQKENI. There are 16 residues in the CDR3. J gave up 9 bases and V 3 bases, and 7 bases lay outside the gene matches. In nucleotides, the CDR3 is TGTGCCAGCTCACCCGGGACTAGCGGGAGTGGCGCTGAGCAGTTCTTC. This codes for CASSPGTSGSGAEQFF. Supplemented by reference TRBV18 and TRBJ2-1, the full variable domain reads NAGVMQNPRHLVRRRGQEARLRCSPMKGHSHVYWYRQLPEEGLKFMVYLQKENIIDESGMPKERFSAEFPKEGPSILRIQQVVRGDSAAYFCASSPGTSGSGAEQFFGPGTRLTVL.

V and J are TRBV6-5 and TRBJ1-4; D not resolved. The V and J ends lost 5 bases and 11 bases respectively, with 9 bases between them. Germline V gene data show CDR1 as MNHEY and CDR2 as SVGAGI. The CDR3 runs 11 residues. The CDR3 DNA reads as TGTGCCAGCAGTAGCCTCAATAAACTGTTTTTT. Translated, it gives CASSSLNKLFF.